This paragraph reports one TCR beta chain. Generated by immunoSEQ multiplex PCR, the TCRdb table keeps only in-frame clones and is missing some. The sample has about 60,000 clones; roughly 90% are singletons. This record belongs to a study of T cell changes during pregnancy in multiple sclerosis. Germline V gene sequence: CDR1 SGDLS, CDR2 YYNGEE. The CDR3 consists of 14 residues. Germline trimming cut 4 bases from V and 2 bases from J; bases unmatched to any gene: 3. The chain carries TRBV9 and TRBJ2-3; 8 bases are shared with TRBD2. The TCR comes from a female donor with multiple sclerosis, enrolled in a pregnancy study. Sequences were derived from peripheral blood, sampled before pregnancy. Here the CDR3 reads CASSFGGVTDTQYF. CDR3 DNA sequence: TGTGCCAGCAGCTTCGGGGGGGTCACAGATACGCAGTATTTT.